The rows below give T cell receptor beta chains drawn from one sample of a study of cytomegalovirus exposure and HLA in healthy donors. Assay: immunoSEQ multiplex PCR; the TCRdb copy retains only in-frame clones and omits some. The table lists around 120,000 clones, about 80% of them singletons, with around 1.8% in the top ten. The sample was PBMCs. The receptors shown here come from a woman in her 50s in good health and CMV-seronegative. CDR3s include the opening cysteine and the closing phenylalanine or tryptophan. Each record gives: J gene, V gene, D gene, clone size, CDR3 DNA, CDR3 protein. D genes are given only for firm matches. Clone sizes are given selectively: once, few, many, or a class where the clone is expanded.

j_call: TRBJ2-1
v_call: TRBV27
d_call: TRBD1
clone_size: -
cdr3_nt: TGTGCCAGCAGTCCAGGAACAGGGGGGAGCTCCTACAATGAGCAGTTCTTC
cdr3_aa: CASSPGTGGSSYNEQFF

j_call: TRBJ1-2
v_call: TRBV9
d_call: TRBD1
clone_size: -
cdr3_nt: TGTGCCAGCAGCATAGGACAGGGTAGCTATGGCTACACCTTC
cdr3_aa: CASSIGQGSYGYTF

j_call: TRBJ1-5
v_call: TRBV6-5
d_call: -
clone_size: once
cdr3_nt: TGTGCCAGCAGCAGGGGACGGAGCAATCAGCCCCAGCATTTT
cdr3_aa: CASSRGRSNQPQHF

j_call: TRBJ1-1
v_call: TRBV6-6
d_call: -
clone_size: once
cdr3_nt: TGTGCCAGCAGCCCCTCACTCGGACAGCTGAACACTGAAGCTTTCTTT
cdr3_aa: CASSPSLGQLNTEAFF

j_call: TRBJ1-4
v_call: TRBV6-5
d_call: -
clone_size: -
cdr3_nt: TGTGCCACCACCCGGGGGGGTTATAATGAAAAACTGTTTTTT
cdr3_aa: CATTRGGYNEKLFF

j_call: TRBJ1-5
v_call: TRBV6-6
d_call: -
clone_size: -
cdr3_nt: TGTGCCAGCAGTTATAACAGTAATAGCAATCAGCCCCAGCATTTT
cdr3_aa: CASSYNSNSNQPQHF

j_call: TRBJ2-3
v_call: TRBV7-6
d_call: TRBD2
clone_size: -
cdr3_nt: TGTGCCAGCAGCCGGCGGGAGGGAAGCACAGATACGCAGTATTTT
cdr3_aa: CASSRREGSTDTQYF

j_call: TRBJ1-5
v_call: TRBV28
d_call: TRBD1
clone_size: few
cdr3_nt: TGTGCCAGCAGTCCACCGGGACAGAGTCACCAGCCCCAGCATTTT
cdr3_aa: CASSPPGQSHQPQHF

j_call: TRBJ1-1
v_call: TRBV7-9
d_call: TRBD1
clone_size: -
cdr3_nt: TGTGCCAGCAGGCCTGACAGGGGAAGGACTGAAGCTTTCTTT
cdr3_aa: CASRPDRGRTEAFF

j_call: TRBJ1-4
v_call: TRBV7-8
d_call: TRBD1
clone_size: -
cdr3_nt: TGTGCCAGCAGCCTTACGGTATTAGGACAGGGTTGGCGGAGTAGTGAAAAACTGTTTTTT
cdr3_aa: CASSLTVLGQGWRSSEKLFF

j_call: TRBJ1-2
v_call: TRBV19
d_call: TRBD1
clone_size: -
cdr3_nt: TGTGCCAGTAGACCCGGACAGGGGGCGATTGGCTACACCTTC
cdr3_aa: CASRPGQGAIGYTF

j_call: TRBJ2-3
v_call: TRBV7-2
d_call: TRBD2
clone_size: -
cdr3_nt: TGTGCCAGCAGCTTACGGACCCGGGCGGGAGCAGATACGCAGTATTTT
cdr3_aa: CASSLRTRAGADTQYF

j_call: TRBJ2-1
v_call: TRBV30
d_call: TRBD2
clone_size: -
cdr3_nt: TGTGCCTGGTGGCGTAGAGGACTAGAATGGGGTGAGCAGTTCTTC
cdr3_aa: CAWWRRGLEWGEQFF

j_call: TRBJ2-7
v_call: TRBV30
d_call: TRBD2
clone_size: -
cdr3_nt: TGTGCCTGGAGTGTACTAGCGGGAGGGTACGAGCAGTACTTC
cdr3_aa: CAWSVLAGGYEQYF

j_call: TRBJ2-3
v_call: TRBV19
d_call: TRBD1
clone_size: once
cdr3_nt: TGTGCCAGTAGTAGACGGACAGGGGGCGCAGATACGCAGTATTTT
cdr3_aa: CASSRRTGGADTQYF

j_call: TRBJ1-1
v_call: TRBV4-3
d_call: TRBD1
clone_size: -
cdr3_nt: TGCGCCAGCAGCCCACAGGGGGCAGAGTACACTGAAGCTTTCTTT
cdr3_aa: CASSPQGAEYTEAFF

j_call: TRBJ2-1
v_call: TRBV27
d_call: TRBD2
clone_size: -
cdr3_nt: TGTGCCAGCAGTGGCGCGGGAGCGGGAGGGCCCCATGAGCAGTTCTTC
cdr3_aa: CASSGAGAGGPHEQFF

j_call: TRBJ2-7
v_call: TRBV29-1
d_call: TRBD1
clone_size: -
cdr3_nt: TGCAGCGTTCCTCCTCAGGGGGAAAGGGGCGAGCAGTACTTC
cdr3_aa: CSVPPQGERGEQYF

j_call: TRBJ1-4
v_call: TRBV4-1
d_call: -
clone_size: -
cdr3_nt: TGCGCCAGCAGCCAAGGGATGCAGGGTTCTAATGAAAAACTGTTTTTT
cdr3_aa: CASSQGMQGSNEKLFF

j_call: TRBJ2-3
v_call: TRBV7-9
d_call: TRBD2
clone_size: once
cdr3_nt: TGTGCCAGCAGCTTAGGACTAGCGGGACCAGATACGCAGTATTTT
cdr3_aa: CASSLGLAGPDTQYF

j_call: TRBJ2-6
v_call: TRBV5-6
d_call: -
clone_size: -
cdr3_nt: TGTGCCAGCGCCTACACGGCCACCTCTGGGGCCAACGTCCTGCCTTTC
cdr3_aa: CASAYTATSGANVLPF

j_call: TRBJ2-3
v_call: TRBV5-8
d_call: -
clone_size: once
cdr3_nt: TGTGCCAGCAGCTTGGGTTTAAGCTCCACTCGCACAGATACGCAGTATTTT
cdr3_aa: CASSLGLSSTRTDTQYF

j_call: TRBJ2-7
v_call: TRBV19
d_call: TRBD2
clone_size: -
cdr3_nt: TGTGCCAGTAGGGCTAGCGGGGCCTACGAGCAGTACTTC
cdr3_aa: CASRASGAYEQYF

j_call: TRBJ2-3
v_call: TRBV5-6
d_call: -
clone_size: few
cdr3_nt: TGTGCCAGCAGCGGAACTAGGGTAGATACGCAGTATTTT
cdr3_aa: CASSGTRVDTQYF

j_call: TRBJ1-5
v_call: TRBV4-2
d_call: TRBD1
clone_size: -
cdr3_nt: TGTGCCAGCAGCCAAGATGGGACAGGCAATCAGCCCCAGCATTTT
cdr3_aa: CASSQDGTGNQPQHF

j_call: TRBJ1-4
v_call: TRBV2
d_call: TRBD1
clone_size: -
cdr3_nt: TGTGCCAGCAGTGTAGTGCCAGGGGGCCTCGGGGAAAAACTGTTTTTT
cdr3_aa: CASSVVPGGLGEKLFF

j_call: TRBJ1-1
v_call: TRBV27
d_call: -
clone_size: -
cdr3_nt: TGTGCCAGCAGTTCCAGGTGCCAAGCTTTCTTT
cdr3_aa: CASSSRCQAFF

j_call: TRBJ2-1
v_call: TRBV4-3
d_call: TRBD2
clone_size: -
cdr3_nt: TGCGCCAGCAGCCCAGATAGACCTAGCGGGGCTTACAATGAGCAGTTCTTC
cdr3_aa: CASSPDRPSGAYNEQFF

j_call: TRBJ2-1
v_call: TRBV14
d_call: TRBD2
clone_size: -
cdr3_nt: TGTGCCAGCAGCCAAGATTTCCTAGCGGGGGGGCATGAGCAGTTCTTC
cdr3_aa: CASSQDFLAGGHEQFF

j_call: TRBJ2-5
v_call: TRBV6-4
d_call: -
clone_size: -
cdr3_nt: TGTGCCAGCAGTGCCCAAGCGGGCCAAGAGACCCAGTACTTC
cdr3_aa: CASSAQAGQETQYF

j_call: TRBJ2-6
v_call: TRBV5-1
d_call: TRBD1
clone_size: -
cdr3_nt: TGCGCCAGCAGCCCCGGGACAGGAAACTCTGGGGCCAACGTCCTGACTTTC
cdr3_aa: CASSPGTGNSGANVLTF

j_call: TRBJ1-5
v_call: TRBV25-1
d_call: TRBD1
clone_size: -
cdr3_nt: TGTGCCAGCAGAGGACAGGGGAGCAATCAGCCCCAGCATTTT
cdr3_aa: CASRGQGSNQPQHF

j_call: TRBJ1-2
v_call: TRBV7-9
d_call: -
clone_size: -
cdr3_nt: TGTGCCAGCGTGGTGTCGACAGGAGTGAGGGGTGGCTACACCTTC
cdr3_aa: CASVVSTGVRGGYTF

j_call: TRBJ2-5
v_call: TRBV7-2
d_call: TRBD2
clone_size: few
cdr3_nt: TGTGCCAGCAGCTCGAGGCTAGCGGGAGTCGGGGAGACCCAGTACTTC
cdr3_aa: CASSSRLAGVGETQYF

j_call: TRBJ2-2
v_call: TRBV6-6
d_call: -
clone_size: -
cdr3_nt: TGTGCCAGCAGTCCTACCCGGGGTGGCGGGGAGCTGTTTTTT
cdr3_aa: CASSPTRGGGELFF

j_call: TRBJ2-7
v_call: TRBV28
d_call: -
clone_size: -
cdr3_nt: TGTGCCAGCAGTTTCCGGTGGGAGCAGTACTTC
cdr3_aa: CASSFRWEQYF

j_call: TRBJ1-5
v_call: TRBV28
d_call: -
clone_size: -
cdr3_nt: TGTGCCAGCAATCCGATCGACAGGACCAATCAGCCCCAGAATTTT
cdr3_aa: CASNPIDRTNQPQNF

j_call: TRBJ1-5
v_call: TRBV28
d_call: TRBD1
clone_size: -
cdr3_nt: TGTGCCAGCCTAGGGGCAGGGGGCGCGGGGGGCAATCAGCCCCAGCATTTT
cdr3_aa: CASLGAGGAGGNQPQHF

j_call: TRBJ2-5
v_call: TRBV19
d_call: TRBD1
clone_size: -
cdr3_nt: TGTGCCAGTACCCCTGGACAGGGGGCTGGGGAGACCCAGTACTTC
cdr3_aa: CASTPGQGAGETQYF

j_call: TRBJ1-4
v_call: TRBV28
d_call: TRBD1
clone_size: -
cdr3_nt: TGTGCCAGCAGGATCGGGGGACAGGGGACAACTAATGAAAAACTGTTTTTT
cdr3_aa: CASRIGGQGTTNEKLFF

j_call: TRBJ2-4
v_call: TRBV11-3
d_call: -
clone_size: -
cdr3_nt: TGTGCCAGCAGCACCCAGGGGGGAGTCAACATTCAGTACTTC
cdr3_aa: CASSTQGGVNIQYF

j_call: TRBJ2-1
v_call: TRBV7-9
d_call: TRBD2
clone_size: -
cdr3_nt: TGTGCCAGCAGCCTGACTAGCGGGAGTTTCCATGAGCAGTTCTTC
cdr3_aa: CASSLTSGSFHEQFF

j_call: TRBJ2-1
v_call: TRBV4-3
d_call: TRBD1
clone_size: -
cdr3_nt: TGCGCCAGCAGCCGCGGACAGGGAGAAAAATTCTTC
cdr3_aa: CASSRGQGEKFF

j_call: TRBJ2-1
v_call: TRBV30
d_call: -
clone_size: -
cdr3_nt: TGTGCCTGGAGTGTGGGAGACTTCACGGCGGGTGAGCAGTTCTTC
cdr3_aa: CAWSVGDFTAGEQFF

j_call: TRBJ2-1
v_call: TRBV7-3
d_call: TRBD2
clone_size: -
cdr3_nt: TGTGCCAGCAGCCCCAGAGGACTAGCGGGAGACGTAGAGCAGTTCTTC
cdr3_aa: CASSPRGLAGDVEQFF

j_call: TRBJ1-1
v_call: TRBV28
d_call: -
clone_size: few
cdr3_nt: TGTGCCAGCAGTTTATCCCAGACAGGAGAAGCTTTCTTT
cdr3_aa: CASSLSQTGEAFF